These 32 T cell receptor beta chains came from one sample sequenced in a study of T-cell memory formation after mild COVID-19. One entry per CDR3 protein, called by TCRdb with MiXCR from the 5' RACE reads. Here the sample spans about 190,000 distinct CDR3 sequences, under 12% being singletons. The sequenced sample consisted of PBMCs or a T cell subset sorted from them (not recorded which). Source of these receptors: a man aged 18 to 29 who had mild COVID-19 (a few samples of this study predate the infection). Cell type and time point are not known.

This clonotype was observed a handful of times. The genes are TRBV18 and TRBJ2-7; perhaps TRBD2 as D (7 bases). Germline V gives CDR1 KGHSH, CDR2 LQKENI. Trimming stripped 1 base from V and 3 bases from J, with 10 bases between. The CDR3 has 14 residues. The CDR3 nucleotides read TGTGCCAGCTCACCACAAGGGGGGGTCTACGAGCAGTACTTC. This sequence encodes CASSPQGGVYEQYF.

This chain uses TRBV14 with TRBJ2-7; D is uncertain. Germline CDR1 is SGHDN and CDR2 is FVKESK. V was clipped by 4 bases and J by 2 bases, with 15 bases between them. CDR3 length: 15 residues. CDR3 DNA: TGTGCCAGCAGCCCCCGGAGCAGTGCCCCCTACGAGCAGTACTTC. Protein sequence: CASSPRSSAPYEQYF.

This clonotype occurred many times. V is TRBV7-2 and J is TRBJ2-3; weak D call: TRBD1 (6 bases). This CDR3 comprises 14 residues. The V end was cut by 5 bases, the J end by 4 bases, with 13 bases between. Germline V gene sequence: CDR1 SGHTA, CDR2 FQGNSA. CDR3 DNA: TGTGCCAGCAGCCGGGACATAGGGGCAGATACGCAGTATTTT. It specifies CASSRDIGADTQYF.

This clonotype has just a few counts. This rearrangement joins TRBV5-1 to TRBJ2-1, with 9 bases aligning to TRBD2. After removal of 3 bases from V and 3 bases from J, the junction contained 10 bases not matched to a gene. The CDR3 is made up of 17 amino acids. The germline V gene has CDR1 SGHRS and CDR2 YFSETQ. CDR3 sequence (DNA): TGCGCCAGCAGCTCACCCAGAGCGGGGGGCCTCTACAATGAGCAGTTCTTC. The encoded protein is CASSSPRAGGLYNEQFF.

This clonotype showed up many times. V is TRBV6-2 or TRBV6-3 and J is TRBJ1-2; no reliable D call. The V gene's germline CDR1 is MNHEY and CDR2 SVGEGT. V lost 8 bases to trimming and J lost 4 bases, with 11 bases between them. The CDR3 consists of 12 residues. The CDR3, as DNA: TGTGCCAGCTCGGAGACCTCCTATGGCTACACCTTC. Amino acid sequence: CASSETSYGYTF.

This clonotype was detected a few times. This sequence joins TRBV2 and TRBJ2-7; no reliable D call. The CDR3 is 13 amino acids. The germline gives CDR1 SNHLY, CDR2 FYNNEI. V lost 0 bases and J lost 0, with 3 bases in between. The CDR3 is CASSEAHSYEQYF. CDR3 sequence (DNA): TGTGCCAGCAGTGAAGCGCACTCCTACGAGCAGTACTTC. Complete variable domain (other parts from reference TRBV2 and TRBJ2-7): EPEVTQTPSHQVTQMGQEVILRCVPISNHLYFYWYRQILGQKVEFLVSFYNNEISEKSEIFDDQFSVERPDGSNFTLKIRSTKLEDSAMYFCASSEAHSYEQYFGPGTRLTVT.

This clonotype was counted only a few times. The CDR3 sequence is CASILSYYPNFPGANVLTF. The CDR3 nucleotides read TGTGCCAGCATCCTTTCGTACTATCCGAATTTTCCTGGGGCCAACGTCCTGACTTTC. This chain links TRBV7-9 with TRBJ2-6; the D is unclear. The CDR3 contains 19 residues. Between the trimmed V and J ends, which lost 7 bases and 2 bases, there was a span of 24 bases. CDR1 is SEHNR and CDR2 is FQNEAQ in the germline V gene (reference sequence).

At least ten counts were recorded for this clonotype. The V and J genes are TRBV7-2 and TRBJ1-2, with D possibly matching TRBD1 (6 bases). V lost 1 base and J lost 4, with 13 bases in between. This CDR3 is built from 15 residues. The V gene's germline CDR1 is SGHTA and CDR2 FQGNSA. The CDR3 bases are TGTGCCAGCAGCTTAGGTGTAGGGGGAATCTATGGCTACACCTTC. The encoded protein is CASSLGVGGIYGYTF. The full variable domain, with the rest looked up from reference TRBV7-2 and TRBJ1-2, is GAGVSQSPSNKVTEKGKDVELRCDPISGHTALYWYRQSLGQGLEFLIYFQGNSAPDKSGLPSDRFSAERTGGSVSTLTIQRTQQEDSAVYLCASSLGVGGIYGYTFGSGTRLTVV.

The gene calls are TRBV3-1 and TRBJ2-3; no clear D. Germline-derived CDR1 and CDR2 are LGHDT and YNNKEL (reference sequence). Trimming left V 1 base short and J 6 bases short, with 8 bases between. The CDR3 has 13 amino acids. CDR3 protein: CASSQGDTDTQYF. The CDR3 DNA reads TGTGCCAGCAGCCAAGGGGATACGGATACGCAGTATTTT.

CDR3 coding DNA: TGTGCCAGCAGCTTCGGGGACTTAATAAGTCATACGCAGTATTTT. Translating it yields CASSFGDLISHTQYF. V and J are TRBV7-3 and TRBJ2-3; a weak D match, TRBD2 (6 bases). The germline gives CDR1 SGHTA, CDR2 FQGTGA. V lost 3 bases, J lost 7 bases, and 17 bases lay in between. This CDR3 has 15 amino acids.

This rearrangement joins TRBV4-3 to TRBJ1-1; 7 bases match TRBD1. The CDR3 consists of 18 residues. Germline CDR1 and CDR2: LGHNA and YSLEER. Unmatched junction bases numbered 16, after V lost 2 bases and J lost 4 bases. The CDR3 nucleotides are TGCGCCAGCAGCCAATCCATCGTCCAGACAGGGTTGGGCACTGAAGCTTTCTTT. Protein product: CASSQSIVQTGLGTEAFF.

This clonotype is medium-sized (0.01 to 0.1%) in the sample. CDR3 DNA: TGTGCCAGCAGCTTTCGTAGGGGCTACGAGCAGTACTTC. It translates to CASSFRRGYEQYF. The chain recombines TRBV7-2 with TRBJ2-7; maybe TRBD1 (5 bases). Germline V lookup: CDR1 SGHTA, CDR2 FQGNSA. Trimming stripped 3 bases from V and 3 bases from J, with 9 bases between. The length of the CDR3 is 13 residues.

Only a few counts were recorded for this clonotype. This chain links TRBV7-9 with TRBJ2-7; D tentatively reads TRBD1 or TRBD2 (5 bases each). CDR1 and CDR2 (germline): SEHNR, FQNEAQ (reference sequence). Trimming cost V 1 base and J 5 bases, with 15 bases left between them. This CDR3 has 15 residues. In nucleotides, the CDR3 is TGTGCCAGCAGCTTAGGACAGCCGGAGGTCCACGAGCAGTACGTC. This gives the protein CASSLGQPEVHEQYV.

Ten or more counts support this clonotype. The chain couples TRBV7-9 to TRBJ2-1; possible D gene TRBD1, 5 bases. This CDR3 spans 14 amino acids. Trimming pared 1 base from V and 10 bases from J, leaving 14 bases between. Germline V gene data show CDR1 as SEHNR and CDR2 as FQNEAQ (reference sequence). CDR3 sequence: CASSLDRGTTEQFF. The CDR3 nucleotides are TGTGCCAGCAGCTTAGATAGGGGCACTACGGAGCAGTTCTTC.

The chain employs TRBV11-2 and TRBJ1-2; 8 bases line up with TRBD1. The CDR3 sequence is 15 residues long. V lost 4 bases, J lost 4 bases, and 8 bases stayed unmatched. The germline V gene encodes CDR1 SGHAT and CDR2 FQNNGV. In DNA form, the CDR3 reads TGTGCCAGCAGCTCCGGACAGGGCAGCCCCTATGGCTACACCTTC. It codes for CASSSGQGSPYGYTF.

This clonotype occurred many times. The chain uses TRBV15 and TRBJ2-5, with D tentatively TRBD1 (5 bases). Trimming pared 5 bases from V and 2 bases from J, leaving 18 bases between. Germline V gene data show CDR1 as LNHNV and CDR2 as YYDKDF (reference sequence). The CDR3 totals 16 residues. Written as DNA, the CDR3 is TGTGCCACCAGCGCTCGACAGCGTTCACTTCAAGAGACCCAGTACTTC. The encoded protein is CATSARQRSLQETQYF.

The chain uses TRBV5-1 and TRBJ2-2; D unclear. The germline gives CDR1 SGHRS, CDR2 YFSETQ. The V end lost 4 bases, the J end lost 7 bases, and 8 bases lay between the germline ends. The CDR3 sequence is 12 residues long. CDR3 in amino acids: CASSLENGELFF. CDR3 coding DNA: TGCGCCAGCAGCCTAGAGAACGGGGAGCTGTTTTTT.

This clonotype has more than one count but fewer than ten. The V call is TRBV20-1, the J call TRBJ2-5; perhaps D is TRBD1 or TRBD2 (5 bases each). This CDR3 comprises 11 residues. Germline CDR1 reads DFQATT; CDR2 reads SNEGSKA (reference sequence). V was shortened by 6 bases and J by 5 bases, with 10 bases between the two germline ends. The CDR3 DNA sequence: TGCAGTGCGGGGGTGAGGGAGACCCAGTACTTC. Translated: CSAGVRETQYF.

Only a few counts were recorded for this clonotype. The chain recombines TRBV4-3 with TRBJ2-2, with D tentatively TRBD2 (5 bases). Deletions cut 0 bases from V and 1 base from J, with 9 bases between. The CDR3 has 16 amino acids. Germline CDR1 is LGHNA and CDR2 is YSLEER. CDR3 in DNA: TGCGCCAGCAGCCAAGAAGGAGGCAAGAACACCGGGGAGCTGTTTTTT. This encodes CASSQEGGKNTGELFF.

This clonotype came up a few times. The genes are TRBV10-3 and TRBJ1-4; a possible D gene is TRBD1 (5 bases). The CDR3 covers 15 residues. The V gene's germline CDR1 is ENHRY and CDR2 SYGVKD. The germline V and J ends were trimmed by 3 bases and 0 bases, with 8 bases remaining between them. The CDR3 DNA follows: TGTGCCATCAGTGATTGGGGGGCAACTAATGAAAAACTGTTTTTT. Its protein is CAISDWGATNEKLFF.

V usage is TRBV5-1 and J usage is TRBJ2-1; 7 bases are shared with TRBD2. The germline gives CDR1 SGHRS, CDR2 YFSETQ. V dropped 5 bases and J dropped 7; count of bases not matched to a gene: 12. The CDR3 is made up of 15 amino acids. The CDR3, as DNA: TGCGCCAGCAGTGCCGGGACGGGAGGAGCAAATGAGCAGTTCTTC. It translates to CASSAGTGGANEQFF.

This clonotype has a handful of counts. The chain carries TRBV30 and TRBJ1-5; D uncertain. The CDR3 covers 13 residues. CDR1 is GTSNPN, CDR2 SVGIG, per germline (reference sequence). The V end was cut by 1 base, the J end by 0 bases, with 4 bases between. The CDR3 sequence: CAWSEDSNQPQHF. In DNA form, the CDR3 reads TGTGCCTGGAGTGAGGATAGCAATCAGCCCCAGCATTTT.

This chain connects TRBV9 to TRBJ1-1; 8 bases map to TRBD1. V gave up 4 bases and J gave up 1 base; unmatched junction bases: 9. The germline V gene encodes CDR1 SGDLS and CDR2 YYNGEE. This CDR3 has 16 amino acids. The DNA for the CDR3 is TGTGCCAGCAGCAAAGTGCAGGGGGCATGGAACACTGAAGCTTTCTTT. Translated: CASSKVQGAWNTEAFF.

This clonotype was detected a few times. The chain combines TRBV29-1 with TRBJ2-5, with 7 bases lining up with TRBD2. The junction had 9 bases not matched to a gene; V was cut back by 7 bases and J by 4 bases. CDR1 is SQVTM and CDR2 is ANQGSEA in the germline V gene. CDR3 length: 13 amino acids. CDR3 nucleotides: TGCAGCGCTCGCGGGAGCCCGGGAGAGACCCAGTACTTC. It is translated as CSARGSPGETQYF.

In this sample, this clonotype turned up a few times. The chain employs TRBV28 and TRBJ2-7, with 7 bases that match TRBD2. Per germline, CDR1 MDHEN and CDR2 SYDVKM. V gave up 4 bases and J gave up 4 bases; unmatched junction bases: 10. The CDR3 extends over 15 amino acids. The CDR3 DNA follows: TGTGCCAGCAGTTCTTCCGGGGAGGGGTGGTACGAGCAGTACGTC. Translated, it gives CASSSSGEGWYEQYV.

J is TRBJ1-2 and V is TRBV4-3, with D perhaps TRBD1 (5 bases). The CDR3 consists of 14 residues. Per the germline V gene, CDR1 is LGHNA and CDR2 is YSLEER. Trimming removed 1 base at V and 8 bases at J, with 14 bases between. The CDR3 DNA sequence: TGCGCCAGCAGCCAAGTGGGGGGAGAGCGCGGCTACACCTTC. Encoded protein: CASSQVGGERGYTF.

This chain connects TRBV4-1 to TRBJ2-5; 9 positions agree with TRBD2. The V gene's germline CDR1 is MGHRA and CDR2 YSYEKL. The CDR3 sequence is 15 residues long. V lost 4 bases to trimming and J lost 2 bases; unmatched junction nucleotides: 5. The CDR3 bases are TGCGCCAGCAGCCCCAATAGCGGGGGACAAGAGACCCAGTACTTC. Its translation: CASSPNSGGQETQYF.

The V call is TRBV20-1, the J call TRBJ2-2; the D gene is possibly TRBD1 (6 bases). V was trimmed by 4 bases and J by 2 bases, leaving 11 bases between them. There are 14 residues in the CDR3. Germline assignment: CDR1 DFQATT and CDR2 SNEGSKA (reference sequence). In DNA, the CDR3 is TGCAGTGCTACCCGGGACACCAACACCGGGGAGCTGTTTTTT. It codes for CSATRDTNTGELFF.

This clonotype was recorded a few times. J is TRBJ2-1 and V is TRBV4-1, with TRBD2 matching 10 bases. This CDR3 has 17 amino acids. The J segment lost 9 bases and the V segment lost 5 bases, leaving 16 bases of the junction unmatched. Per germline, CDR1 MGHRA and CDR2 YSYEKL. The CDR3 loop is CASSAPGVPSGGFEQFF. CDR3 sequence (DNA): TGCGCCAGCAGCGCACCGGGGGTGCCTAGCGGGGGATTTGAGCAGTTCTTC.

This clonotype was observed a few times. The chain combines TRBV4-2 with TRBJ2-7, with D hard to call. V was clipped by 0 bases and J by 6 bases, with 12 bases between them. Germline loops: CDR1 LGHNA, CDR2 YNFKEQ. The CDR3 consists of 14 residues. CDR3 DNA sequence: TGTGCCAGCAGCCAAGACTCGGAGAATGTCGAGCAGTACTTC. It specifies CASSQDSENVEQYF.

The genes are TRBV12-3 or TRBV12-4 and TRBJ2-5; no definite D call. Trimming took off 6 bases at V and 5 bases at J, with 7 bases between the two ends. The CDR3 is made up of 11 amino acids. CDR3 DNA: TGTGCCAGCAGGTACTACGAGACCCAGTACTTC. As protein: CASRYYETQYF.

This chain joins TRBV7-9 and TRBJ2-7; D is perhaps TRBD2 (5 bases). In germline, CDR1 is SEHNR, CDR2 FQNEAQ (reference sequence). Between the trimmed V and J ends, which lost 3 bases and 5 bases, there was a span of 11 bases. CDR3 length equals 13 residues. In DNA, the CDR3 is TGTGCCAGCAGCTTCGGAGGTTCCCACGAGCAGTACTTC. Translation gives CASSFGGSHEQYF.